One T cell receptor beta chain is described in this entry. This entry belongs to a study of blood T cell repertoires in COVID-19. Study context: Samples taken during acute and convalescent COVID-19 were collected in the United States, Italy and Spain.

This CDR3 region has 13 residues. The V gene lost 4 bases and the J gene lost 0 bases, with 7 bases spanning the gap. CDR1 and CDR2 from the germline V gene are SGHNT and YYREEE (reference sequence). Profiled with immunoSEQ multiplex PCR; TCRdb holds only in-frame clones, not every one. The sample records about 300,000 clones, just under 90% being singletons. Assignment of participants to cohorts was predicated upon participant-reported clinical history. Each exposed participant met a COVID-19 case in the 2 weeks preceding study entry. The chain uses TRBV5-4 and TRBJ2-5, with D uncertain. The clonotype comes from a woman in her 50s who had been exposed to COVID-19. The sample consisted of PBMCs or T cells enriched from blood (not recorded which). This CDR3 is CASSEENQETQYF. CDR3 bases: TGTGCCAGCAGCGAAGAGAACCAAGAGACCCAGTACTTC.